Listed below are T cell receptor beta chains from one sample, sequenced in a study of CD8 T cells in ankylosing spondylitis. MiXCR, run by TCRdb on the 5' RACE reads, gives a single entry per CDR3 protein. This sample yields approximately 300,000 distinct CDR3 sequences, of which less than 25% are seen a single time; 3.5% belongs to the top ten. Sequenced material: blood, either unsorted or a sorted T cell fraction (not recorded which). The receptors come from a female donor with ankylosing spondylitis or in good health (not recorded which). CDR3s include the opening cysteine and the closing phenylalanine or tryptophan. The D gene is left open where the match is weak. Clone size appears in some rows only: once, few, many, or a class for an expanded clone.

D: TRBD2
V: TRBV20-1
J: TRBJ2-4
size: few
length: 17
CDR3: CSAPTSGSTLAKNIQYF
DNA: TGCAGTGCCCCGACTAGCGGGAGTACCCTAGCCAAAAACATTCAGTACTTC

D: TRBD1
V: TRBV20-1
J: TRBJ2-1
size: few
length: 14
CDR3: CSATRTGGGYEQFF
DNA: TGCAGTGCTACTCGGACAGGGGGCGGCTATGAGCAGTTCTTC

D: NA
V: TRBV29-1
J: TRBJ1-4
size: NA
length: 13
CDR3: CSVAGGMGEKLFF
DNA: TGCAGCGTTGCGGGCGGGATGGGTGAAAAACTGTTTTTT

D: NA
V: TRBV5-5
J: TRBJ2-7
size: NA
length: 13
CDR3: CASGEGLPYEQYF
DNA: TGTGCCAGCGGCGAGGGACTCCCCTACGAGCAGTACTTC

D: NA
V: TRBV7-2
J: TRBJ1-1
size: NA
length: 15
CDR3: CASSLDAGSNTEAFF
DNA: TGTGCCAGCAGCTTAGACGCAGGGTCGAACACTGAAGCTTTCTTT

D: NA
V: TRBV7-6
J: TRBJ1-3
size: NA
length: 16
CDR3: CASSLNAPPEGNTIYF
DNA: TGTGCCAGCAGCTTAAACGCCCCACCGGAAGGAAACACCATATATTTT

D: NA
V: TRBV7-2
J: TRBJ2-5
size: NA
length: 17
CDR3: CASSRGTRDTPPETQYF
DNA: TGTGCCAGCAGCCGTGGGACACGGGACACCCCGCCAGAGACCCAGTACTTC

D: TRBD2
V: TRBV19
J: TRBJ2-3
size: NA
length: 17
CDR3: CASSIPGLAGSADTQYF
DNA: TGTGCCAGTAGTATTCCGGGACTAGCGGGAAGCGCAGATACGCAGTATTTT

D: TRBD2
V: TRBV20-1
J: TRBJ2-3
size: few
length: 17
CDR3: CSAISRILAGGTDTQYF
DNA: TGCAGTGCTATATCGCGGATTCTAGCGGGAGGCACAGATACGCAGTATTTT

D: NA
V: TRBV5-1
J: TRBJ1-1
size: NA
length: 13
CDR3: CASSFDRTTEAFF
DNA: TGCGCCAGCAGCTTTGACAGGACCACTGAAGCTTTCTTT

D: TRBD2
V: TRBV4-2
J: TRBJ2-1
size: NA
length: 17
CDR3: CASSQDPGGRNYNEQFF
DNA: TGTGCCAGCAGCCAAGATCCGGGCGGGAGGAACTACAATGAGCAGTTCTTC

D: NA
V: TRBV5-1
J: TRBJ2-7
size: NA
length: 14
CDR3: CASSLGVGPYEQYF
DNA: TGCGCCAGCAGCTTGGGGGTAGGACCCTACGAGCAGTACTTC

D: TRBD1
V: TRBV18
J: TRBJ1-1
size: few
length: 13
CDR3: CASSPDGQDLAFF
DNA: TGTGCCAGCTCACCAGACGGACAGGACCTGGCTTTCTTT

D: NA
V: TRBV7-8
J: TRBJ1-1
size: few
length: 14
CDR3: CASSPLSDRRLAFF
DNA: TGTGCCAGCAGCCCATTGTCCGACAGGCGGTTGGCTTTCTTT

D: NA
V: TRBV20-1
J: TRBJ2-1
size: few
length: 13
CDR3: CSAAYHSYNEQFF
DNA: TGCAGTGCCGCATACCACTCCTACAATGAGCAGTTCTTC

D: NA
V: TRBV21-1
J: TRBJ2-7
size: few
length: 17
CDR3: CASSKIPLAGVSYEQYF
DNA: TGTGCCAGCAGCAAAATCCCCCTAGCGGGAGTCTCCTACGAGCAGTACTTC

D: TRBD1
V: TRBV20-1
J: TRBJ1-6
size: few
length: 14
CDR3: CSARDVTGRSPLHF
DNA: TGCAGTGCTAGAGATGTGACAGGGCGGTCACCCCTCCACTTT